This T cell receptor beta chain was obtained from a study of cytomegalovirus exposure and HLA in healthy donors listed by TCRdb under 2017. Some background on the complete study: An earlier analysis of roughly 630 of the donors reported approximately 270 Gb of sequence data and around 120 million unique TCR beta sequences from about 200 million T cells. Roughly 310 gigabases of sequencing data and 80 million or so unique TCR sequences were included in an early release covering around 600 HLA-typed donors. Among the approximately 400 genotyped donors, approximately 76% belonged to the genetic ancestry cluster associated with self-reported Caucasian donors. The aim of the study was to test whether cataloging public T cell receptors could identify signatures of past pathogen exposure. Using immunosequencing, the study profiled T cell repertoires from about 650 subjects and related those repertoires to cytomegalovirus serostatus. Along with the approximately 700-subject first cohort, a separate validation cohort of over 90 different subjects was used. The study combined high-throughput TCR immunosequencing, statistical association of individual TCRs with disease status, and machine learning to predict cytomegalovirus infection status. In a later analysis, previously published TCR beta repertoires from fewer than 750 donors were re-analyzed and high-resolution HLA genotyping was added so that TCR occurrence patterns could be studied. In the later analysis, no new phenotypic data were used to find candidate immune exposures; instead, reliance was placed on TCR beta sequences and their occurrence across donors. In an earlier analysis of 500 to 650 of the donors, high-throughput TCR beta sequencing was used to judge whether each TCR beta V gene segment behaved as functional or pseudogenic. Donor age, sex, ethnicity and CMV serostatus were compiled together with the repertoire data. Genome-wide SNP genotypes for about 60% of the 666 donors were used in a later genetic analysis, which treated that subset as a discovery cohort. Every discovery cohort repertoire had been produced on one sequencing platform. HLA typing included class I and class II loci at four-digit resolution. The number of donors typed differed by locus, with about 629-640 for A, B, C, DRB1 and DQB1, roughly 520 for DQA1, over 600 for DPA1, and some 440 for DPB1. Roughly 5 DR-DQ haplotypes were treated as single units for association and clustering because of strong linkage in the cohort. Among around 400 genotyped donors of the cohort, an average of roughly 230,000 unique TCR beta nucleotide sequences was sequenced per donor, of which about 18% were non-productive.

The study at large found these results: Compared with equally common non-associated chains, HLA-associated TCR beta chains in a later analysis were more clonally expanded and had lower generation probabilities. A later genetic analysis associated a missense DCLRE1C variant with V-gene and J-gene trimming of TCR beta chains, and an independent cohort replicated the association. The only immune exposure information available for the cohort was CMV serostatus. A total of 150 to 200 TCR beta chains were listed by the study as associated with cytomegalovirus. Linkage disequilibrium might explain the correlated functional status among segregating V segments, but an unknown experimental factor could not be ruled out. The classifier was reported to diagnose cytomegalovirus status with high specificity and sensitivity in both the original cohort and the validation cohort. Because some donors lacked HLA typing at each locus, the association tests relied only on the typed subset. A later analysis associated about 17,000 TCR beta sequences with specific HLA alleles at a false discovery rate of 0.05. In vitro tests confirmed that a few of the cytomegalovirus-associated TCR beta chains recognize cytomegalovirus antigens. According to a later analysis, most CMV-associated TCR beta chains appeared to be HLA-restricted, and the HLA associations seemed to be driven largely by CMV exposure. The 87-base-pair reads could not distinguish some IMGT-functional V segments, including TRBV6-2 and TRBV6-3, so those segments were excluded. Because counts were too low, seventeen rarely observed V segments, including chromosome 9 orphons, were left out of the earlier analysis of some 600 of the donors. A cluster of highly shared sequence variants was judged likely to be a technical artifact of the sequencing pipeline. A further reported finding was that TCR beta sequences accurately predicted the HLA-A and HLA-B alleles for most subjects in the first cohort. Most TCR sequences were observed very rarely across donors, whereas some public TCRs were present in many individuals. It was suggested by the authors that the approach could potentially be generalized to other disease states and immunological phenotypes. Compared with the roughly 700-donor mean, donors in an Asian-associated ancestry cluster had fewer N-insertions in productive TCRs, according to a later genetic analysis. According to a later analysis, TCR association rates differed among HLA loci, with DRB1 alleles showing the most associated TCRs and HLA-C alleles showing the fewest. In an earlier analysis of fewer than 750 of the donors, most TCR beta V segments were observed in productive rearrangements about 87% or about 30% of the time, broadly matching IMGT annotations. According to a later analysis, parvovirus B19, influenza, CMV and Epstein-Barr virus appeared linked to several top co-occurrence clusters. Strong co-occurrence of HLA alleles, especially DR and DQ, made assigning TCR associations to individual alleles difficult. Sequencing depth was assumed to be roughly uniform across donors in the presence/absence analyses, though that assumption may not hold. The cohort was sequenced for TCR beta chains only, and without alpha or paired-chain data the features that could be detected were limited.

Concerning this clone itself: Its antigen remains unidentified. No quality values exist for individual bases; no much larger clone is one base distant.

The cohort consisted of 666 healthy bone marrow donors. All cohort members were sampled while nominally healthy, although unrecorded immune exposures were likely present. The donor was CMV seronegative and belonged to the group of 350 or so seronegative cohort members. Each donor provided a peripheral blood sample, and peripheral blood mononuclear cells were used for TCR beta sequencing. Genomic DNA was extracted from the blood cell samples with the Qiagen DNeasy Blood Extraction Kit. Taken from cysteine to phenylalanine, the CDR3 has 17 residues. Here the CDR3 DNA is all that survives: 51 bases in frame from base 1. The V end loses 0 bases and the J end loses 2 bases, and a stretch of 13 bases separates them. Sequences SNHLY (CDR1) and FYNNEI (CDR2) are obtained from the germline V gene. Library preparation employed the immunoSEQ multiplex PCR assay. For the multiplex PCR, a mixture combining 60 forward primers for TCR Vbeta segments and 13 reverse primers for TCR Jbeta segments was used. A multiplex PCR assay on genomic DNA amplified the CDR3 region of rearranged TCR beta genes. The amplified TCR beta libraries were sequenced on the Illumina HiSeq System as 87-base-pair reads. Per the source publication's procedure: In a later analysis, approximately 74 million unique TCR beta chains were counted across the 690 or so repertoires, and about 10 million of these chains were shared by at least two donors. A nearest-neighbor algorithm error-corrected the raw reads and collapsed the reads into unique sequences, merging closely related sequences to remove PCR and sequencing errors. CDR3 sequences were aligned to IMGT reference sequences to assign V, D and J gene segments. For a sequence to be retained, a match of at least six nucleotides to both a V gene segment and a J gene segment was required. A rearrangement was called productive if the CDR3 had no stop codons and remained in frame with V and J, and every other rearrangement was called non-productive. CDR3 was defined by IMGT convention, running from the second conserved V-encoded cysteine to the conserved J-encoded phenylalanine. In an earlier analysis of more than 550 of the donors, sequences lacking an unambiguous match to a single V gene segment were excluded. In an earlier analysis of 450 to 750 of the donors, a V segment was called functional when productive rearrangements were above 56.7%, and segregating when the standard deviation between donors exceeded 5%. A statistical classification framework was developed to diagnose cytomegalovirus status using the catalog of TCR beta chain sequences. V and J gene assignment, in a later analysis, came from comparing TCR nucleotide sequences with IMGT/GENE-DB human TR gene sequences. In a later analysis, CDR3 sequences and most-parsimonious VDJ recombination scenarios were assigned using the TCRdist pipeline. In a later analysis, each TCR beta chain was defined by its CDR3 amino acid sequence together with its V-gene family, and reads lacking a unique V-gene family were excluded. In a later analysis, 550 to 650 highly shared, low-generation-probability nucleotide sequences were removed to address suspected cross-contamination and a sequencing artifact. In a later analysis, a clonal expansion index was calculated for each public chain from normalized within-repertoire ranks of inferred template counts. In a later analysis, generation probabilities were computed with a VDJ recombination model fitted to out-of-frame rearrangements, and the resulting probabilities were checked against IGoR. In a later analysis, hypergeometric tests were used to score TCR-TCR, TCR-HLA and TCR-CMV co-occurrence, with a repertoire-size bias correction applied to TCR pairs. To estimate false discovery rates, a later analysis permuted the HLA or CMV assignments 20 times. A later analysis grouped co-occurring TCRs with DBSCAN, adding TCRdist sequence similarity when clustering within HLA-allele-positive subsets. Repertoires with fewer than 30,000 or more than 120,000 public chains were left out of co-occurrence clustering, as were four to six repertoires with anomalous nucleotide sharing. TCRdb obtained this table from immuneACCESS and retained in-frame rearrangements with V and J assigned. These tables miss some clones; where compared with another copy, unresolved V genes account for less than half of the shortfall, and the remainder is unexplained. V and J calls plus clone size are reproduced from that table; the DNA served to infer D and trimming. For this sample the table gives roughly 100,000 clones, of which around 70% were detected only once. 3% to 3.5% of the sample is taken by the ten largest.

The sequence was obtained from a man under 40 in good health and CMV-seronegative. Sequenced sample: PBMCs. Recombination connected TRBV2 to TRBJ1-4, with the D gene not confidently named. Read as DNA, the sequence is TGTGCCAGCAGTGAAGCCCCGCTTGAGTTTACTAATGAAAAACTGTTTTTT. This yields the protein CASSEAPLEFTNEKLFF.